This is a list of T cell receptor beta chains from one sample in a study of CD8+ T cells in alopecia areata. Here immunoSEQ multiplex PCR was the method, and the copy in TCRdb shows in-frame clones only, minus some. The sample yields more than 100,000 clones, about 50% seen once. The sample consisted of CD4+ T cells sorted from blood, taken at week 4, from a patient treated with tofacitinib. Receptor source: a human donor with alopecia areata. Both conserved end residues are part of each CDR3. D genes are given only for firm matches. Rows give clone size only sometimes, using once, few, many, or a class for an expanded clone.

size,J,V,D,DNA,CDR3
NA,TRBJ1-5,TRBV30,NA,TGTGCCTGGGGGGAGCAAGGGTCAAATCAGCCCCAGCATTTT,CAWGEQGSNQPQHF
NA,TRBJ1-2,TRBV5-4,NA,TGTGCCAGCAGCGGCGACACGTTTGAAGGGGGCTACACCTTC,CASSGDTFEGGYTF
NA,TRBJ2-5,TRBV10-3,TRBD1,TGTGCCATCAGCCGCTCAGGGGGCGGTGAGACCCAGTACTTC,CAISRSGGGETQYF
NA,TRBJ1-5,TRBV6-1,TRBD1,TGTGCCAGCAGTGGACCCACAGGGGTCGATAGCAATCAGCCCCAGCATTTT,CASSGPTGVDSNQPQHF
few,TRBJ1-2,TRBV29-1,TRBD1,TGCAGCGCTGGGACAGTATCTAACTATGGCTACACCTTC,CSAGTVSNYGYTF
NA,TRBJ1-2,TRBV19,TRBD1,TGTGCCAGTAGAGGGACAGGGTTTAACTATGGCTACACCTTC,CASRGTGFNYGYTF
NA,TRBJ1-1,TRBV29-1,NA,TGCATCGCTATGGGGGCCATGAACACTGAAGCTTTCTTT,CIAMGAMNTEAFF
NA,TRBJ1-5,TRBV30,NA,TGTGCCTGGAGTGTACAGAACGATCAGCCCCAGCATTTT,CAWSVQNDQPQHF
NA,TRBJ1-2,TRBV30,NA,TGTGCCTGGAGGTTAAACACCGACTTCTACACCTTC,CAWRLNTDFYTF
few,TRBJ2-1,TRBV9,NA,TGTGCCAGCAGCGTAGAGATAGGGGACAATGAGCAGTTCTTC,CASSVEIGDNEQFF
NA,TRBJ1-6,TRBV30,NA,TGTGCCTGGAGTCAGTTGTCAGGGAGGAATTCACCCCTCCACTTT,CAWSQLSGRNSPLHF
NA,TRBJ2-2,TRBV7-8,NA,TGTGCCAGCAGCTTAGGAGGGAGCGGGGAGCTGTTTTTT,CASSLGGSGELFF
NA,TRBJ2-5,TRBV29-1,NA,TGCAGCGTTGCGGGACGGGTCCAAGAGACCCAGTACTTC,CSVAGRVQETQYF
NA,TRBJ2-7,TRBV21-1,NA,TGTGCCAGCAGCACCCGGAGGACAGATACCTACGAGCAGTACTTC,CASSTRRTDTYEQYF
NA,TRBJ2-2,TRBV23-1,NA,TGCGCCAGCAGTCAACTAGTGCAAAGGGAGCTGTTTTTT,CASSQLVQRELFF
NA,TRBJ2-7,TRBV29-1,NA,TGCAGCGTTGAAGGTGAGGGATACGAGCAGTACTTC,CSVEGEGYEQYF
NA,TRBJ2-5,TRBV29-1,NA,TGCAGCGTTGAATTGGGGCGTCGAGAGACCCAGTACTTC,CSVELGRRETQYF
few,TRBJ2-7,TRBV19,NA,TGTGCCAGTAGTAACAGTCCTGGCTACGAGCAGTACTTC,CASSNSPGYEQYF
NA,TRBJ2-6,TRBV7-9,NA,TGTGCCAGCAGCTTAGGGGTAGGGTTTGGGGCCAACGTCCTGACTTTC,CASSLGVGFGANVLTF
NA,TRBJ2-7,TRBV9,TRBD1,TGTGCCAGCAGCGTCTCCGGGGACAGCCCCTACGAGCAGTACTTC,CASSVSGDSPYEQYF
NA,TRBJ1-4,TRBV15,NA,TGTGCCACCAGCAGAGACAGGGCAACTAATGAAAAACTGTTTTTT,CATSRDRATNEKLFF
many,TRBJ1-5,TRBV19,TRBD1,TGTGCCAGTAGCCAAGGGGGCTTACAGCCCCAGCATTTT,CASSQGGLQPQHF
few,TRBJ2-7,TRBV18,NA,TGTGCCAGCTCACCATCGAGTCCAAACGAGCAGTACTTC,CASSPSSPNEQYF
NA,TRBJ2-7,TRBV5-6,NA,TGTGCCAGCAGCACCGGATCCTACGAGCAGTACTTC,CASSTGSYEQYF
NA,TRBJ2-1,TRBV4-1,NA,TGCGCCAGCAGCCAATTGGGGGGGGCATCCTACAATGAGCAGTTCTTC,CASSQLGGASYNEQFF
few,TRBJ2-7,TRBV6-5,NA,TGTGCCAGCAGTTACTCTCCTTCATACCTCTACGAGCAGTACTTC,CASSYSPSYLYEQYF
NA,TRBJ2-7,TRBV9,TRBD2,TGTGCCAGCAGCCCGCGGGGGTCCTACGAGCAGTACTTC,CASSPRGSYEQYF
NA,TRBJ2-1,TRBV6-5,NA,TGTGCCAGCATCGGTTTGCAAGGGCAGTTCTTC,CASIGLQGQFF
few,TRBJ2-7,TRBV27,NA,TGTGCCACCCGAGGAATTTACGAGCAGTACTTC,CATRGIYEQYF
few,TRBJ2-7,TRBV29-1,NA,TGCAGCGTTGGGAACAGCGCCTACGAGCAGTACTTC,CSVGNSAYEQYF
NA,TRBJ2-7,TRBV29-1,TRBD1,TGCAGCGGGGGGACAGGGCCCTACGAGCAGTACTTC,CSGGTGPYEQYF
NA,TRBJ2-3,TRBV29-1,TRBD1,TGCAGCGTTGGACAGGGTCAGGCAGATACGCAGTATTTT,CSVGQGQADTQYF
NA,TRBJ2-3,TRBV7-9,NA,TGTGCCAGCAGCTTAGCGGGCAGCACAGATACGCAGTATTTT,CASSLAGSTDTQYF
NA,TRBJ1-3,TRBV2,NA,TGTGCCAGCAGCGACCCCGGGAACCCCGGCTCTGGAAACACCATATATTTT,CASSDPGNPGSGNTIYF
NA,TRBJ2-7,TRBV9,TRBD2,TGTGCCAGCAGCCCCTCTCTAGCGGACCGCTCCTACGAGCAGTACTTC,CASSPSLADRSYEQYF
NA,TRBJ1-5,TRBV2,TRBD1,TGTGCCAGCAATACACAGGGGAGCAATCAGCCCCAGCATTTT,CASNTQGSNQPQHF
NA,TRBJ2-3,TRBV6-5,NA,TGTGCCAGCAGCTACACAGGGTTAGATACGCAGTATTTT,CASSYTGLDTQYF
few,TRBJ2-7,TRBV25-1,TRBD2,TGTGCCAGCCGCTCGACTAGCGGGAAGTCCTACGAGCAGTACTTC,CASRSTSGKSYEQYF
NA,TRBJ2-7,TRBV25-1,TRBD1,TGTGCCAGCAGTGAAGTAGGGGGCTTTTCCTACGAGCAGTACTTC,CASSEVGGFSYEQYF
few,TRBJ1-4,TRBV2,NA,TGTGCCAGTACAGGGTCATTTGCTGGAAAACTGTTTTTT,CASTGSFAGKLFF
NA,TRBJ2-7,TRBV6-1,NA,TGTGCCAGCAGTGAACAAGGCTACGAGCAGTACTTC,CASSEQGYEQYF
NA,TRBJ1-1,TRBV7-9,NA,TGTGCCAGCAGCTTAGGCTGGGAAGAAGCTTTCTTT,CASSLGWEEAFF
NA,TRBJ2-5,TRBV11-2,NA,TGTGCCAGCAGCTTCCGCAGGCTGGAGACCCAGTACTTC,CASSFRRLETQYF
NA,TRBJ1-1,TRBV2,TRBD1,TGTGCCAGCGGAAGACAGGGGAGGAGCACTGAAGCTTTCTTT,CASGRQGRSTEAFF
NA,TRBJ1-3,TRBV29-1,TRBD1,TGCAGCGTTCGGGCACAGGGGGGAAACACCATATATTTT,CSVRAQGGNTIYF
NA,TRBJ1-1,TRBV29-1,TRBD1,TGCAGCGTCAAGACAGGGGACTTTGGCACTGAAGCTTTCTTT,CSVKTGDFGTEAFF
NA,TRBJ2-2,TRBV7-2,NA,TGTGCCAGCAGCTTTGCTAACACCGGGGAGCTGTTTTTT,CASSFANTGELFF
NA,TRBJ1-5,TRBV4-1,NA,TGCGCCAGCAGCCAGGGTGACTCACCTGGGCGTCAGCCCCAGCATTTT,CASSQGDSPGRQPQHF
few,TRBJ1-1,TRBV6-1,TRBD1,TGTGCCAGCAGTGGCCGGGACAGGGTCGCGACTGAAGCTTTCTTT,CASSGRDRVATEAFF
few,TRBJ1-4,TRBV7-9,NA,TGTGCCAGCAGCTTAGTGTCAGGATCCACGAAGGAAAAACTGTTTTTT,CASSLVSGSTKEKLFF
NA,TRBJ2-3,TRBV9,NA,TGTGCCAGCAGCGTAGCTTGGGCAGATACGCAGTATTTT,CASSVAWADTQYF
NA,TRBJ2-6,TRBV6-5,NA,TGTGCCAGCAGCGTTCGGACCTCTGGGGCCAACGTCCTGACTTTC,CASSVRTSGANVLTF
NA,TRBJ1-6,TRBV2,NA,TGTGCCAGCAGTGTTTCGGGATCACCCCTCCACTTT,CASSVSGSPLHF
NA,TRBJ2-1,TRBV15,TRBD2,TGTGCCACCAGCAGATCTTATAGCGGGGGAATGAGTACGGACAATGAGCAGTTCTTC,CATSRSYSGGMSTDNEQFF